The 26 T cell receptor beta chains presented below share a single source sample, sequenced in a study of CD4 T cells in relation to SARS-CoV-2 and coronaviruses. Here immunoSEQ multiplex PCR was the method, and the copy in TCRdb shows in-frame clones only, minus some. The table includes under 50,000 clones, 88% detected once. Sequenced sample: memory CD4+ T cells from PBMCs. These receptors originate from an adult with COVID-19.

The chain couples TRBV6-2 or TRBV6-3 to TRBJ2-7, with a tentative D call TRBD1 (6 bases). The V end lost 0 bases, the J end lost 3 bases, and 9 bases lay between the germline ends. CDR3 length: 14 residues. Germline lookup yields CDR1 MNHEY and CDR2 SVGEGT. The chain's CDR3 is CASSYSTGYYEQYF. CDR3 sequence (DNA): TGTGCCAGCAGTTACTCGACAGGTTACTACGAGCAGTACTTC.

Regarding this clone: A read error may produce the germline difference seen at one junction end. The rearrangement links TRBV7-7 to TRBJ2-3; 7 bases map to TRBD2. CDR1 and CDR2 from the germline V gene are SSHAT and FNYEAQ (reference sequence). The length of the CDR3 is 16 residues. CDR3 nucleotides: TGTGCTAGCAGCTTAGGGACTACGGGTAACACAGATACGCAGTATTTT. As protein: CASSLGTTGNTDTQYF.

This sequence joins TRBV19 and TRBJ2-1, with 9 positions matching TRBD1. J was trimmed by 8 bases and V by 4 bases; bases with no gene match: 9. This CDR3 has 15 residues. Germline V gene sequence: CDR1 LNHDA, CDR2 SQIVND (reference sequence). CDR3: CASSKSRDRVDEQFF. The CDR3 DNA reads TGTGCCAGTAGTAAGTCCCGGGACAGGGTAGATGAGCAGTTCTTC.

This chain connects TRBV2 to TRBJ1-1; D is unresolved. Trimming took 7 bases from V and 5 from J, leaving 8 bases between them. There are 11 residues in the CDR3. Germline V gene lookup returns CDR1 SNHLY and CDR2 FYNNEI. This CDR3 is CASIRATEAFF. CDR3 DNA: TGTGCCAGCATTAGGGCTACTGAAGCTTTCTTT.

The table lists this clone with a count of one. This chain connects TRBV24-1 to TRBJ1-5; TRBD1 might be the D (5 bases). This CDR3 is 16 amino acids long. The germline CDR1 and CDR2 sequences are KGHDR and SFDVKD. The V gene lost 9 bases and the J gene lost 2 bases, with 19 bases spanning the gap. CDR3 coding DNA: TGTGCCACCCCCCGTAGGAGGGGAAGGGGCAATCAGCCCCAGCATTTT. Protein product: CATPRRRGRGNQPQHF.

The chain couples TRBV7-9 to TRBJ1-2; D is undetermined. V was shortened by 4 bases and J by 5 bases, with 11 bases between the two germline ends. The CDR3 is 13 residues long. In germline, CDR1 is SEHNR, CDR2 FQNEAQ (reference sequence). CDR3 sequence reads: CASSSTSGYGYTF. The CDR3 DNA is TGTGCCAGCAGCTCTACGTCCGGGTATGGCTACACCTTC.

The genes are TRBV14 and TRBJ2-6; D gene unclear. Germline CDR1 SGHDN, CDR2 FVKESK. V shed 3 bases and J shed 1 base, with 4 bases lying between them. This CDR3 is built from 14 residues. The CDR3 DNA reads TGTGCCAGCAGCCAGGTATCTGGGGCCAACGTCCTGACTTTC. It is translated as CASSQVSGANVLTF.

V and J are TRBV5-1 and TRBJ2-7, with TRBD2 identical over 7 bases. The CDR3 is 13 amino acids. Germline V gives CDR1 SGHRS, CDR2 YFSETQ. J gave up 4 bases and V 0 bases, and 1 base lay outside the gene matches. This chain's CDR3 is CASSLEAGYEQYF. Here the CDR3 DNA reads TGCGCCAGCAGCTTGGAAGCGGGGTACGAGCAGTACTTC.

The chain is built from TRBV6-5 and TRBJ1-6; tentatively, D is TRBD1 (5 bases). The germline V gene has CDR1 MNHEY and CDR2 SVGAGI. Trimming took off 5 bases at V and 7 bases at J, with 15 bases between the two ends. This CDR3 region has 15 residues. The CDR3 here is CASSTDRQRNSPLHF. In nucleotides, the CDR3 is TGTGCCAGCAGTACTGATCGACAGAGGAATTCACCCCTCCACTTT.

This chain connects TRBV5-5 to TRBJ1-3; possibly TRBD1 for D (5 bases). Trimming removed 4 bases at V and 0 bases at J, with 14 bases between. Germline CDR1 SGHKS, CDR2 YYEKEE (reference sequence). The CDR3 totals 16 residues. In nucleotides, the CDR3 is TGTGCCAGCAGCCCGGTTGCAGGGCGCTCTGGAAACACCATATATTTT. Its translation: CASSPVAGRSGNTIYF.

As to this clone: Within the sample, other DNA sequences also encode this same CDR3. The chain couples TRBV27 to TRBJ1-5; D may be TRBD1 (5 bases). V lost 4 bases, J lost 0 bases, and 10 bases lay in between. This CDR3 is built from 15 residues. CDR1 and CDR2 (germline): MNHEY, SMNVEV (reference sequence). Written as DNA, the CDR3 is TGTGCCAGCAGTTCCGGGACGGATAGCAATCAGCCCCAGCATTTT. It is translated as CASSSGTDSNQPQHF.

The gene calls are TRBV2 and TRBJ2-7; 9 positions match TRBD1. The germline V gene has CDR1 SNHLY and CDR2 FYNNEI. The CDR3 runs to 15 residues. V lost 5 bases to trimming and J lost 3 bases; unmatched junction nucleotides: 8. CDR3 DNA sequence: TGTGCCAGCAGTCCCCGGGACAGGGTACTCTACGAGCAGTACTTC. Protein product: CASSPRDRVLYEQYF.

The chain joins TRBV7-2 to TRBJ1-5; D may be TRBD1 (6 bases). V was trimmed by 2 bases and J by 8 bases, leaving 13 bases between them. This CDR3 spans 14 amino acids. The germline gives CDR1 SGHTA, CDR2 FQGNSA. CDR3 sequence reads: CASSLRGRREPQHF. The CDR3 nucleotides read TGTGCCAGCAGCTTACGGGGGCGCAGGGAGCCCCAGCATTTT.

This chain connects TRBV3-1 (or the pseudogene TRBV3-2) to TRBJ1-2; 7 bases match TRBD1. Germline V gene sequence: CDR1 LGHDT, CDR2 YNNKEL (reference sequence). Trimming cost V 6 bases and J 2 bases; bases outside gene matches: 3. The CDR3 has 13 residues. The CDR3 bases are TGTGCCAGCAGGCGGGACAGAAACTATGGCTACACCTTC. Protein product: CASRRDRNYGYTF.

The rearrangement joins TRBV7-9 to TRBJ2-4; D unresolved. The V gene's germline CDR1 is SEHNR and CDR2 FQNEAQ (reference sequence). Trimming removed 3 bases at V and 6 bases at J, with 15 bases between. The length of the CDR3 is 15 residues. The CDR3 sequence is CASSLSHGRRNIQYF. The CDR3 coding sequence is TGTGCCAGCAGCTTGAGTCACGGGCGGAGAAACATTCAGTACTTC.

J is TRBJ2-1 and V is TRBV5-1, with 12 bases that match TRBD2. The CDR3 length is 16 residues. From germline, CDR1 is SGHRS and CDR2 YFSETQ. The junction had 0 bases not matched to a gene; V was cut back by 0 bases and J by 2 bases. Here the CDR3 DNA reads TGCGCCAGCAGCTTGGCTAGCGGGGGGGCCTACAATGAGCAGTTCTTC. This gives the protein CASSLASGGAYNEQFF.

This CDR3 is CASSRDRVSGYTF. CDR3 in DNA: TGTGCCAGCAGTAGGGACAGGGTTAGTGGCTACACCTTC. The rearrangement uses TRBV6-5 and TRBJ1-2; TRBD1 matches 9 bases. Germline-derived CDR1 and CDR2 are MNHEY and SVGAGI. With V trimmed by 5 bases and J by 7 bases, 5 bases remained unmatched. The CDR3 sequence is 13 residues long.

The chain carries TRBV7-6 and TRBJ2-1, with TRBD2 matching over 10 bases. The CDR3 spans 15 residues. Germline V gives CDR1 SGHVS, CDR2 FNYEAQ. V shed 1 base, J shed 6 bases, and the junction held 3 bases outside the gene matches. In DNA form, the CDR3 reads TGTGCCAGCAGCTTAGGGCTAGCGGGGGTCAATGAGCAGTTCTTC. Protein product: CASSLGLAGVNEQFF.

V and J are TRBV9 and TRBJ2-6; 10 bases line up with TRBD1. CDR1 and CDR2 from the germline V gene are SGDLS and YYNGEE. The V gene end was trimmed by 4 bases and the J gene end by 0 bases; junction bases not matched to a gene: 16. CDR3 length equals 21 residues. DNA of the CDR3: TGTGCCAGCAGCCATACGGGGGACAGGGGTACTCATGACTCTGGGGCCAACGTCCTGACTTTC. Translating it yields CASSHTGDRGTHDSGANVLTF.

The chain has TRBV19 and TRBJ1-2, with 12 bases lining up with TRBD1. The CDR3 is 15 amino acids. The junction had 5 bases not matched to a gene; V was cut back by 7 bases and J by 2 bases. Germline V gene lookup returns CDR1 LNHDA and CDR2 SQIVND (reference sequence). CDR3 in amino acids: CASNPGQGANYGYTF. In DNA form, the CDR3 reads TGTGCCAGTAACCCGGGACAGGGGGCCAACTATGGCTACACCTTC. The variable domain in full, completed from reference TRBV19 and TRBJ1-2, reads DGGITQSPKYLFRKEGQNVTLSCEQNLNHDAMYWYRQDPGQGLRLIYYSQIVNDFQKGDIAEGYSVSREKKESFPLTVTSAQKNPTAFYLCASNPGQGANYGYTFGSGTRLTVV.

The chain combines TRBV27 with TRBJ2-5, with D uncertain. Per germline, CDR1 MNHEY and CDR2 SMNVEV (reference sequence). The CDR3 length is 14 residues. Trimming removed 1 base at V and 5 bases at J, with 11 bases between. The CDR3 bases are TGTGCCAGCAGTTTATTCCCAAAGAGGGAGACCCAGTACTTC. It yields the protein CASSLFPKRETQYF.

The rearrangement joins TRBV5-4 to TRBJ2-1; 14 bases are shared with TRBD2. There are 17 residues in the CDR3. The germline gives CDR1 SGHNT, CDR2 YYREEE (reference sequence). With V trimmed by 7 bases and J by 6 bases, 12 bases remained unmatched. The CDR3 coding sequence is TGTGCCAGCGGGGGACGGACTAGCGGGGGGCCCGGCAATGAGCAGTTCTTC. This gives the protein CASGGRTSGGPGNEQFF.

The sample holds one count of this clone. The V and J genes are TRBV4-1 and TRBJ2-5; D call uncertain. The CDR3 consists of 16 residues. Germline lookup yields CDR1 MGHRA and CDR2 YSYEKL. The germline V and J ends were trimmed by 6 bases and 1 base, with 18 bases remaining between them. The DNA for the CDR3 is TGCGCCAGCAGAGCCGGAGAAGGGTTTTCCCAAGAGACCCAGTACTTC. Translated: CASRAGEGFSQETQYF.

In its sample, this clone was seen once. The chain combines TRBV5-6 with TRBJ2-2; weak D call: TRBD2 (6 bases). Germline-derived CDR1 and CDR2 are SGHDT and YYEEEE. V was clipped by 1 base and J by 6 bases, with 16 bases between them. The CDR3 has 16 amino acids. CDR3 bases: TGTGCCAGCAGCTTGACCGGAGGCAGGGAGGCCGGGGAGCTGTTTTTT. As protein: CASSLTGGREAGELFF.

The chain uses TRBV30 and TRBJ2-3; 11 nucleotides agree with TRBD1. The CDR3 spans 12 residues. V was clipped by 1 base and J by 13 bases; unmatched bases: 4. CDR1 GTSNPN and CDR2 SVGIG come from the germline V gene (reference sequence). The CDR3 sequence is CAWSGSGQGEYF. The CDR3 nucleotides are TGTGCCTGGAGTGGCTCGGGACAGGGGGAGTATTTT.

The gene calls are TRBV7-2 and TRBJ1-3; no clear D. The CDR3 totals 15 residues. CDR1 is SGHTA, CDR2 FQGNSA, per germline. V lost 5 bases to trimming and J lost 3 bases, with 14 bases between them. The CDR3 spells CASSIGSGLGNTIYF. The DNA for the CDR3 is TGTGCCAGCAGCATTGGGTCAGGCCTTGGAAACACCATATATTTT.